The 26 T cell receptor beta chains given below trace back to one sample, sequenced in a study of blood T cells in healthy people across ages. Primed by a sample-barcoded 5' primer and a J-beta primer mix, a second PCR proceeded for about 7 to 11 cycles. One entry per CDR3 protein, called by TCRdb with MiXCR from the 5' RACE reads. This sample has about 670,000 distinct CDR3 sequences, with roughly 43% found just once. Sequencing input: blood. Every receptor here comes from a man older than 75 in good health.

In this sample, this clonotype turned up a few times. V usage is TRBV5-1 and J usage is TRBJ2-3; unclear D gene. V was trimmed by 1 base and J by 5 bases, leaving 14 bases between them. Germline CDR1 and CDR2: SGHRS and YFSETQ. CDR3 length: 15 amino acids. The CDR3 DNA is TGCGCCAGCAGCTTGATTGGCATTAGAATAGATACGCAGTATTTT. This encodes CASSLIGIRIDTQYF.

The chain carries TRBV14 and TRBJ1-5; D is possibly TRBD1 (6 bases). The CDR3 spans 16 residues. Germline CDR1 is SGHDN and CDR2 is FVKESK. The germline V and J ends were trimmed by 0 bases and 4 bases, with 13 bases remaining between them. The CDR3 region has the DNA TGTGCCAGCAGCCAAGATCTGGACAGAAGAAATCAGCCCCAGCATTTT. Amino acids: CASSQDLDRRNQPQHF. Complete variable domain (other parts from reference TRBV14 and TRBJ1-5): EAGVTQFPSHSVIEKGQTVTLRCDPISGHDNLYWYRRVMGKEIKFLLHFVKESKQDESGMPNNRFLAERTGGTYSTLKVQPAELEDSGVYFCASSQDLDRRNQPQHFGDGTRLSIL.

The chain uses TRBV29-1 and TRBJ2-5, with D perhaps TRBD1 or TRBD2 (5 bases each). V lost 4 bases and J lost 2, with 11 bases in between. The CDR3 totals 13 residues. Germline CDR1 SQVTM, CDR2 ANQGSEA. The CDR3 nucleotides read TGCAGCGTTGTAGGGACGCTTCAAGAGACCCAGTACTTC. Its translation: CSVVGTLQETQYF.

This clonotype was detected a few times. As DNA, the CDR3 is TGTGCCAGCTCACCTCGGACTAGCGGGAGGGCGTCCAATGAGCAGTTCTTC. This codes for CASSPRTSGRASNEQFF. The chain carries TRBV18 and TRBJ2-1; TRBD2 matches 15 bases. Germline V CDR1 and CDR2: KGHSH, LQKENI. V gave up 3 bases and J gave up 6 bases; unmatched junction bases: 6. The CDR3 covers 17 residues.

There are a few counts of this clonotype. The genes are TRBV6-2 or TRBV6-3 and TRBJ2-4; perhaps D is TRBD1 or TRBD2 (5 bases each). Per germline, CDR1 MNHEY and CDR2 SVGEGT. V was pared by 5 bases and J by 1 base, with 15 bases between. The CDR3 is made up of 16 amino acids. The CDR3 sequence is CASSRIGTSAKNIQYF. CDR3 nucleotides: TGTGCCAGCAGTCGAATCGGGACCAGTGCCAAAAACATTCAGTACTTC.

The chain recombines TRBV6-2 or TRBV6-3 with TRBJ2-1; D ambiguous. This CDR3 has 13 residues. Germline CDR1 reads MNHEY; CDR2 reads SVGEGT. V shed 6 bases and J shed 2 bases, with 8 bases lying between them. The CDR3 DNA sequence: TGTGCCAGCAGGCCAGACGCCTACAATGAGCAGTTCTTC. Amino acid sequence: CASRPDAYNEQFF.

This sequence joins TRBV14 and TRBJ2-5, with 8 nucleotides matching TRBD1. CDR3 length equals 16 residues. V lost 4 bases to trimming and J lost 11 bases; unmatched junction nucleotides: 18. Germline CDR1 SGHDN, CDR2 FVKESK. The CDR3 here is CASSRKDRAFYNEQYF. The CDR3 DNA is TGTGCCAGCAGCCGGAAGGACAGGGCCTTCTACAATGAGCAGTACTTC.

The gene calls are TRBV11-2 and TRBJ2-1; TRBD2 matches 11 bases. Germline trimming cut 2 bases from V and 2 bases from J; bases unmatched to any gene: 2. The CDR3 has 16 amino acids. CDR1 is SGHAT, CDR2 FQNNGV, per germline. In DNA form, the CDR3 reads TGTGCCAGCAGCTTACGACTAGCGGGGACCTACAATGAGCAGTTCTTC. It translates to CASSLRLAGTYNEQFF.

The genes are TRBV7-2 and TRBJ2-5; D is uncertain. Germline V gene data show CDR1 as SGHTA and CDR2 as FQGNSA. The ends were cut back, 0 bases at V and 3 bases at J, with 11 bases in the middle. There are 15 residues in the CDR3. The CDR3, as DNA: TGTGCCAGCAGCTTAGCCTTGGGCCCCGAAGAGACCCAGTACTTC. Translated: CASSLALGPEETQYF. Full variable domain (outside the CDR3, taken from reference TRBV7-2 and TRBJ2-5): GAGVSQSPSNKVTEKGKDVELRCDPISGHTALYWYRQSLGQGLEFLIYFQGNSAPDKSGLPSDRFSAERTGGSVSTLTIQRTQQEDSAVYLCASSLALGPEETQYFGPGTRLLVL.

This clonotype was picked up a small number of times. V and J are TRBV7-2 and TRBJ1-4; no clear D. Germline loops: CDR1 SGHTA, CDR2 FQGNSA. This CDR3 spans 15 amino acids. Trimming cost V 4 bases and J 2 bases, with 11 bases left between them. The CDR3 is CASSSFGGTNEKLFF. The CDR3 DNA is TGTGCCAGCAGCTCATTCGGCGGGACTAATGAAAAACTGTTTTTT. The complete variable domain, with remaining parts taken from reference TRBV7-2 and TRBJ1-4, reads GAGVSQSPSNKVTEKGKDVELRCDPISGHTALYWYRQSLGQGLEFLIYFQGNSAPDKSGLPSDRFSAERTGGSVSTLTIQRTQQEDSAVYLCASSSFGGTNEKLFFGSGTQLSVL.

The chain joins TRBV15 to TRBJ1-2, with D possibly matching TRBD1 (6 bases). Germline V gene sequence: CDR1 LNHNV, CDR2 YYDKDF (reference sequence). The CDR3 spans 17 residues. The V end was cut by 3 bases, the J end by 6 bases, with 23 bases between. The CDR3 DNA reads TGTGCCACCAGCAGGGGCGAAGGGGGGCTTGGATGGGATGGCTACACCTTC. Protein product: CATSRGEGGLGWDGYTF.

The chain combines TRBV3-1 with TRBJ2-1; 8 positions match TRBD2. The DNA end favors TRBJ2-7, so the J call may be wrong. Germline CDR1 LGHDT, CDR2 YNNKEL (reference sequence). This CDR3 region has 15 residues. The CDR3 reads CASRLSGSSYNEQYF. The DNA of the CDR3 is TGTGCCAGCAGACTGAGCGGGAGCTCCTACAATGAGCAGTACTTC.

This clonotype was seen more than once but under ten times. The J gene is TRBJ2-1, the V gene TRBV5-1; 13 nucleotides line up with TRBD2. Germline V CDR1 and CDR2: SGHRS, YFSETQ. The ends lost 4 bases at V and 7 bases at J; junction bases unmatched: 5. The CDR3 runs to 15 residues. CDR3 region: CASSATSGRGNEQFF. The CDR3 nucleotides read TGCGCCAGCAGCGCTACTAGCGGGAGGGGTAATGAGCAGTTCTTC.

This clonotype was detected only a few times. CDR3 protein: CASSPWAGYGTDTQYF. The CDR3 DNA is TGTGCCAGCAGCCCCTGGGCGGGATATGGCACAGATACGCAGTATTTT. The rearrangement links TRBV12-3 or TRBV12-4 to TRBJ2-3; D is perhaps TRBD2 (6 bases). The CDR3 extends over 16 amino acids. Deletions cut 6 bases from V and 1 base from J, with 17 bases between.

In its sample, this clonotype was seen many times. V and J are TRBV7-2 and TRBJ1-5, with D possibly TRBD1 on 5 matching bases. Germline CDR1 SGHTA, CDR2 FQGNSA. This CDR3 region has 15 residues. Deletions cut 5 bases from V and 0 bases from J, with 11 bases between. The CDR3 nucleotides read TGTGCCAGCAGCCCGGGGGGATATAGCAATCAGCCCCAGCATTTT. It encodes CASSPGGYSNQPQHF. The variable domain in full, completed from reference TRBV7-2 and TRBJ1-5, reads GAGVSQSPSNKVTEKGKDVELRCDPISGHTALYWYRQSLGQGLEFLIYFQGNSAPDKSGLPSDRFSAERTGGSVSTLTIQRTQQEDSAVYLCASSPGGYSNQPQHFGDGTRLSIL.

The genes are TRBV25-1 and TRBJ1-2, with a tentative D call TRBD1 (5 bases). V was clipped by 2 bases and J by 5 bases, with 12 bases between them. The CDR3 has 14 residues. Germline CDR1 and CDR2: MGHDK and SYGVNS. Here the CDR3 DNA reads TGTGCCAGCAGTGAACCCGGGACGGGGTATGGCTACACCTTC. Its protein is CASSEPGTGYGYTF.

The V call is TRBV20-1, the J call TRBJ1-2; TRBD1 agrees at 7 bases. CDR3 size: 20 residues. The junction had 25 bases not matched to a gene; V was cut back by 6 bases and J by 0 bases. Germline V gene data show CDR1 as DFQATT and CDR2 as SNEGSKA (reference sequence). DNA for the CDR3: TGCAGTGCCCATTGGGCAACAGGGACAGCTGACCTTCCCACTAACTATGGCTACACCTTC. Translating gives CSAHWATGTADLPTNYGYTF.

The table lists this clonotype with a few counts. The V and J genes are TRBV11-3 and TRBJ2-7; 8 nucleotides line up with TRBD1. There are 15 residues in the CDR3. From germline, CDR1 is SGHNT and CDR2 YENEEA. V was clipped by 6 bases and J by 7 bases; unmatched bases: 14. The chain's CDR3 is CASSRTGQVLGEQYF. CDR3 nucleotides: TGTGCCAGCAGTCGAACGGGACAGGTCCTCGGGGAGCAGTACTTC. Full variable domain (outside the CDR3, taken from reference TRBV11-3 and TRBJ2-7): EAGVVQSPRYKIIEKKQPVAFWCNPISGHNTLYWYLQNLGQGPELLIRYENEEAVDDSQLPKDRFSAERLKGVDSTLKIQPAELGDSAVYLCASSRTGQVLGEQYFGPGTRLTVT.

The V and J genes are TRBV20-1 and TRBJ2-3, with 10 bases fitting TRBD2. The CDR3 sequence is 15 residues long. Losses at the gene ends were 4 bases for V and 1 base for J; bases not matched to a gene: 5. Germline lookup yields CDR1 DFQATT and CDR2 SNEGSKA (reference sequence). The CDR3 bases are TGCAGTGCTATCCACGGACTAGCGGGCACAGATACGCAGTATTTT. Its translation: CSAIHGLAGTDTQYF.

Of note for this clonotype: The junction differs from germline at one of its ends, possibly a read error. The chain combines TRBV7-2 with TRBJ2-1; D is ambiguous. Germline V gene lookup returns CDR1 SGHTA and CDR2 FQGNSA. The length of the CDR3 is 13 residues. CDR3 sequence: CASSTDPYNGQFF. For the CDR3, the DNA is TGTGCCAGCAGCACGGACCCCTACAATGGGCAGTTCTTC.

The chain has TRBV28 and TRBJ2-2; 12 bases align to TRBD1. V was pared by 10 bases and J by 5 bases, with 11 bases of the junction left unmatched. This CDR3 comprises 16 residues. Germline V CDR1 and CDR2: MDHEN, SYDVKM. The CDR3 coding sequence is TGTGCCACCTTAAACCGGGACAGGGGGCTTACCGGGGAGCTGTTTTTT. Amino acid sequence: CATLNRDRGLTGELFF.

This chain joins TRBV4-2 and TRBJ2-5, with a possible D match to TRBD2 (6 bases). The V gene's germline CDR1 is LGHNA and CDR2 YNFKEQ. V shed 0 bases and J shed 11 bases, with 16 bases lying between them. The CDR3 spans 14 residues. The CDR3 DNA reads TGTGCCAGCAGCCAAGACTTGAGGAGGGCGGAGCAGTACTTC. Protein product: CASSQDLRRAEQYF.

The rearrangement uses TRBV2 and TRBJ2-5; D may correspond to TRBD1 or TRBD2 (5 bases each). V lost 1 base to trimming and J lost 5 bases, with 17 bases between them. Germline V CDR1 and CDR2: SNHLY, FYNNEI. There are 16 residues in the CDR3. CDR3 in amino acids: CASSEGSASKGETQYF. DNA of the CDR3: TGTGCCAGCAGTGAAGGCTCTGCTAGCAAGGGGGAGACCCAGTACTTC.

This clonotype occurred a few times. This chain links TRBV28 with TRBJ2-5, with no clear D. The CDR3 totals 14 residues. Germline V gene lookup returns CDR1 MDHEN and CDR2 SYDVKM. The germline V and J ends were trimmed by 9 bases and 5 bases, with 19 bases remaining between them. CDR3 DNA sequence: TGTGCCAGTGGACCGCTCGGCGTACGGGAGACCCAGTACTTC. It translates to CASGPLGVRETQYF.

The chain joins TRBV10-3 to TRBJ2-1; maybe TRBD1 (6 bases). The V and J ends lost 3 bases and 0 bases respectively, with 12 bases between them. The CDR3 spans 16 residues. From germline, CDR1 is ENHRY and CDR2 SYGVKD. The CDR3 here is CAISEGTSSSYNEQFF. The CDR3 bases are TGTGCCATCAGTGAAGGGACATCTAGCTCCTACAATGAGCAGTTCTTC.

The chain has TRBV5-1 and TRBJ1-1; a possible D gene is TRBD1 (5 bases). The CDR3 covers 15 residues. Deletions cut 4 bases from V and 2 bases from J, with 15 bases between. CDR1 and CDR2 from the germline V gene are SGHRS and YFSETQ. Here the CDR3 DNA reads TGCGCCAGCAGCGGAACCAGACAGATTAACACTGAAGCTTTCTTT. This gives the protein CASSGTRQINTEAFF.